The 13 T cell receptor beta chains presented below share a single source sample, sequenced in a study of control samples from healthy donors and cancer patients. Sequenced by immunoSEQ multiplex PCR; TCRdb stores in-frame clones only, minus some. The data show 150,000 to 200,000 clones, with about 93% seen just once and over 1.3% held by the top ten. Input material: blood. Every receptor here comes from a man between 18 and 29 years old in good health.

The CDR3 nucleotides read TGTGCCCGCCGTCAGGTCAACCCGGGGACCGGGGAGCTGTTTTTT. It translates to CARRQVNPGTGELFF. This chain joins TRBV30 and TRBJ2-2, with D possibly TRBD2 on 5 matching bases. V was trimmed by 8 bases and J by 5 bases, leaving 21 bases between them. Germline-derived CDR1 and CDR2 are GTSNPN and SVGIG (reference sequence). CDR3 length equals 15 residues. The full variable domain, in which reference TRBV30 and TRBJ2-2 provide the parts outside the CDR3, is SQTIHQWPATLVQPVGSPLSLECTVEGTSNPNLYWYRQAAGRGLQLLFYSVGIGQISSEVPQNLSASRPQDRQFILSSKKLLLSDSGFYLCARRQVNPGTGELFFGEGSRLTVL.

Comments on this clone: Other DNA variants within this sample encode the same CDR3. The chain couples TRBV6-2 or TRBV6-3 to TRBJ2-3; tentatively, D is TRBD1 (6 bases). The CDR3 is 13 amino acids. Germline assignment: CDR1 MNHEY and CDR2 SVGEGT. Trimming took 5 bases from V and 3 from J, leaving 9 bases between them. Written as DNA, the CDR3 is TGTGCCAGCAGTCCCCAGGGGACAGATACGCAGTATTTT. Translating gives CASSPQGTDTQYF.

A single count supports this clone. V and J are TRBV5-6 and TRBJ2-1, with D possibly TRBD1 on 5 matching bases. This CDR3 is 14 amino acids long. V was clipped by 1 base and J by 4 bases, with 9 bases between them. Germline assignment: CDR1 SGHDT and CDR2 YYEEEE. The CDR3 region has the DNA TGTGCCAGCAGCTTGTCACAGGCTTACAATGAGCAGTTCTTC. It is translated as CASSLSQAYNEQFF.

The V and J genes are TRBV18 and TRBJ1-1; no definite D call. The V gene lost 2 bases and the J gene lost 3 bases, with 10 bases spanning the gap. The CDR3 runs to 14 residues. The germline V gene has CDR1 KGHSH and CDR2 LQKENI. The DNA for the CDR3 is TGTGCCAGCTCACCAAACTCCGGGGACACTGAAGCTTTCTTT. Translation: CASSPNSGDTEAFF.

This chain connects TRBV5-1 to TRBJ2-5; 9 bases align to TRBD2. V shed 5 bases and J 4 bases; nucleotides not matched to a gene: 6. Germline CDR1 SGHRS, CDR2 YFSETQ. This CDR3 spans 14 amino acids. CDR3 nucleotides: TGCGCCAGCAGTGGCGGGGGGGCCTTAGAGACCCAGTACTTC. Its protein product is CASSGGGALETQYF.

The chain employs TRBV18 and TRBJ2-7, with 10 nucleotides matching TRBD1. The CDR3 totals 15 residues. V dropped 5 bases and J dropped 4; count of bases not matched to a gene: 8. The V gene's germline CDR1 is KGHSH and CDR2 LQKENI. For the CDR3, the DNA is TGTGCCAGCTCAGAACTTCGGGACAGGGGATACGAGCAGTACTTC. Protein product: CASSELRDRGYEQYF. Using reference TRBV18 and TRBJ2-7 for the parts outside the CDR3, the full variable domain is NAGVMQNPRHLVRRRGQEARLRCSPMKGHSHVYWYRQLPEEGLKFMVYLQKENIIDESGMPKERFSAEFPKEGPSILRIQQVVRGDSAAYFCASSELRDRGYEQYFGPGTRLTVT.

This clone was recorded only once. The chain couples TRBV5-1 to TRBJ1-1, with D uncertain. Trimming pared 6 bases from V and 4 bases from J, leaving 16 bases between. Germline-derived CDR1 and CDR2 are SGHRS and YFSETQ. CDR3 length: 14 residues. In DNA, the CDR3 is TGCGCCAGCAAGGGATCCGGCCGGGGCACTGAAGCTTTCTTT. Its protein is CASKGSGRGTEAFF. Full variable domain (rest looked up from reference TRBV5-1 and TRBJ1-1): KAGVTQTPRYLIKTRGQQVTLSCSPISGHRSVSWYQQTPGQGLQFLFEYFSETQRNKGNFPGRFSGRQFSNSRSEMNVSTLELGDSALYLCASKGSGRGTEAFFGQGTRLTVV.

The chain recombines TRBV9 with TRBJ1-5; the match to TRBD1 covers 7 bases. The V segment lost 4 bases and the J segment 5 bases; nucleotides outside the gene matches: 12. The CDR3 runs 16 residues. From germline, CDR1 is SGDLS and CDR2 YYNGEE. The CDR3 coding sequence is TGTGCCAGCAGCCCCGGAGAGACAGGGTTCGATCAGCCCCAGCATTTT. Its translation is CASSPGETGFDQPQHF.

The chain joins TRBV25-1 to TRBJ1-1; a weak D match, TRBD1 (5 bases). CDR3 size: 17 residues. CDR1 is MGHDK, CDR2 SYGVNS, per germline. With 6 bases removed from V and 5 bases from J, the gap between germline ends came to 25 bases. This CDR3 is CASRGALDASGGTEAFF. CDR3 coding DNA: TGTGCCAGCAGGGGAGCATTGGACGCATCCGGGGGAACTGAAGCTTTCTTT.

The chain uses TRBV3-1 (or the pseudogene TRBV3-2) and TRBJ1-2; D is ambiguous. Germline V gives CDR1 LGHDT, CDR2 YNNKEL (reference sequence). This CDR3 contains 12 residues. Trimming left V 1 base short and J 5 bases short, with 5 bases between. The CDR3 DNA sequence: TGTGCCAGCAGCCAAGGGGAGTATGGCTACACCTTC. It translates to CASSQGEYGYTF.

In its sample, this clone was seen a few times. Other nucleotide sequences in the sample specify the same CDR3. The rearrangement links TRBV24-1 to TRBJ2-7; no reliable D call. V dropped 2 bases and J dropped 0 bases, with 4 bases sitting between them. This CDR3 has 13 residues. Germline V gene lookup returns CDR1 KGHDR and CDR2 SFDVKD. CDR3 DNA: TGTGCCACCAGTGATTCGAGCTCCTACGAGCAGTACTTC. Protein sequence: CATSDSSSYEQYF.

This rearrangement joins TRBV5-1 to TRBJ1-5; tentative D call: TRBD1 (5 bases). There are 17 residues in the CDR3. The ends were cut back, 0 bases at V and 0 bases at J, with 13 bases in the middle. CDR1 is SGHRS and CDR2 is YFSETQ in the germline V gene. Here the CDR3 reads CASSLARGMYSNQPQHF. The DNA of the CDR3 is TGCGCCAGCAGCTTGGCCCGGGGGATGTATAGCAATCAGCCCCAGCATTTT.

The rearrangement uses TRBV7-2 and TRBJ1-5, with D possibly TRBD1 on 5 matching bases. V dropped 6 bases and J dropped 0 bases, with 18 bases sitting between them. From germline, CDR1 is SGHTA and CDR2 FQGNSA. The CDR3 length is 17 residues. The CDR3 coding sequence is TGTGCCAGCAGTCACCCGGGGGGATACAATAGCAATCAGCCCCAGCATTTT. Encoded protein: CASSHPGGYNSNQPQHF.